This T cell receptor beta chain was documented in a study of blood T cell repertoires in COVID-19. Study details: Sites across the United States, Italy and Spain contributed samples from acute and convalescent COVID-19. Sample material is recorded as cDNA or gDNA derived from T cells, B-cell-depleted T cells, or PBMCs.

A single count supports this clone. Study processing details: Reference gene primer amplification gave nucleated cell count estimates. Using immunoSEQ multiplex PCR, the repertoire was profiled, and TCRdb retains in-frame clones only, with some absent. The V and J calls and clone size were taken over from that table, and D and trimming were inferred from the DNA. The sample lists 110,000 or so clones; 86% were seen once. This sequence originates from a man between 65 and 79 years old who had recovered from COVID-19. Sequencing was performed on peripheral blood.

In nucleotides, the CDR3 is TGTGCCAGCAGCTTGACTAGCGGGGGATCCTACAATGAGCAGTTCTTC. Its translation: CASSLTSGGSYNEQFF. V and J are TRBV5-6 and TRBJ2-1; 11 bases fit TRBD2. The CDR3 length is 16 residues. Looked up from germline, CDR1 is SGHDT and CDR2 is YYEEEE. V gave up 1 base and J gave up 1 base; unmatched junction bases: 1.